The 13 T cell receptor beta chains below were found in one sample sequenced in a study of T cells after posttransplantation cyclophosphamide (dated by TCRdb to 2016 to 2017). Preparation of the library involved the immunoSEQ multiplex PCR assay. TCRdb took over this immuneACCESS table, retaining in-frame rearrangements with V and J assigned. Such tables are incomplete; in checked studies, under half of the missing clones stem from an unresolved V gene, and the remainder is unexplained. The sample profile shows approximately 15,000 clones; under 85% of them were found once. The ten largest clones capture under 0.9% of the sample. The sequenced material came from memory CD4+ T cells sorted from PBMCs. These receptors were obtained from a man in his fifties or sixties in good health, CMV-negative, and a related stem cell transplant donor.

The gene calls are TRBV5-6 and TRBJ2-7; D may be TRBD2 (5 bases). V was clipped by 1 base and J by 1 base, with 12 bases between them. The CDR3 covers 15 residues. From germline, CDR1 is SGHDT and CDR2 YYEEEE. The chain's CDR3 is CASSLRWTGSYEQYF. The CDR3 DNA is TGTGCCAGCAGCTTGCGGTGGACTGGGTCCTACGAGCAGTACTTC.

The chain links TRBV4-1 to TRBJ1-1; the D gene is possibly TRBD1 (5 bases). CDR1 is MGHRA and CDR2 is YSYEKL in the germline V gene. The CDR3 contains 13 residues. The germline V and J ends were trimmed by 2 bases and 6 bases, with 10 bases remaining between them. CDR3 sequence: CASSQLLTAEAFF. CDR3 DNA: TGCGCCAGCAGCCAACTCTTGACAGCTGAAGCTTTCTTT.

This clone has a single count. The J gene is TRBJ1-4, the V gene TRBV19; D unclear. The CDR3 is 15 residues long. Per germline, CDR1 LNHDA and CDR2 SQIVND (reference sequence). The V end was cut by 6 bases, the J end by 1 base, with 12 bases between. CDR3 sequence (DNA): TGTGCCAGTAGGGAGGGAATTGGAACTAATGAAAAACTGTTTTTT. Translation gives CASREGIGTNEKLFF.

This rearrangement joins TRBV6-5 to TRBJ2-1, with D possibly matching TRBD2 (6 bases). Germline V CDR1 and CDR2: MNHEY, SVGAGI. The CDR3 has 12 residues. With 0 bases removed from V and 10 bases from J, the gap between germline ends came to 7 bases. The CDR3 loop is CASSYSGREQFF. The CDR3 bases are TGTGCCAGCAGTTACTCGGGGAGGGAGCAGTTCTTC.

This sequence joins TRBV10-3 and TRBJ2-1; D is possibly TRBD2 (6 bases). Germline CDR1 ENHRY, CDR2 SYGVKD. With 2 bases removed from V and 6 bases from J, the gap between germline ends came to 14 bases. The CDR3 consists of 15 residues. The CDR3 sequence is CAISEILALTNEQFF. The CDR3 DNA follows: TGTGCCATCAGTGAGATACTAGCCCTAACCAATGAGCAGTTCTTC.

The chain combines TRBV6-1 with TRBJ2-1; 7 nucleotides match TRBD2. The CDR3 is made up of 13 amino acids. The V gene's germline CDR1 is MNHNS and CDR2 SASEGT. With V trimmed by 7 bases and J by 10 bases, 10 bases remained unmatched. CDR3 protein: CASTRMGGVEQFF. The CDR3 DNA sequence: TGTGCCAGCACCCGAATGGGAGGGGTCGAGCAGTTCTTC.

J is TRBJ2-7 and V is TRBV18, with 14 bases lining up with TRBD2. The CDR3 totals 15 residues. Trimming removed 3 bases from V and 3 bases from J; junction bases left unmatched: 1. Germline CDR1 KGHSH, CDR2 LQKENI. This CDR3 reads CASSPGLAGDYEQYF. CDR3 nucleotide sequence: TGTGCCAGCTCACCGGGACTAGCGGGGGACTACGAGCAGTACTTC. The variable domain in full, with the rest retrieved from reference TRBV18 and TRBJ2-7, is NAGVMQNPRHLVRRRGQEARLRCSPMKGHSHVYWYRQLPEEGLKFMVYLQKENIIDESGMPKERFSAEFPKEGPSILRIQQVVRGDSAAYFCASSPGLAGDYEQYFGPGTRLTVT.

This clone was seen only a few times. V and J are TRBV19 and TRBJ1-4; a possible D gene is TRBD1 (6 bases). Germline CDR1 and CDR2: LNHDA and SQIVND (reference sequence). V lost 7 bases and J 3 bases, leaving 12 bases between the germline ends. The CDR3 has 14 amino acids. This CDR3 reads CASTLQGANEKLFF. Here the CDR3 DNA reads TGTGCCAGTACCTTACAGGGAGCTAATGAAAAACTGTTTTTT.

V and J are TRBV4-3 and TRBJ1-2; 8 bases align to TRBD1. The V gene end was trimmed by 0 bases and the J gene end by 6 bases; junction bases not matched to a gene: 9. Germline V CDR1 and CDR2: LGHNA, YSLEER. The CDR3 has 16 amino acids. This chain's CDR3 is CASSQDLVARGHGYTF. The CDR3 DNA reads TGCGCCAGCAGCCAAGATCTAGTGGCCAGGGGGCATGGCTACACCTTC.

The chain couples TRBV5-4 to TRBJ1-4; D perhaps matches TRBD1 (6 bases). Germline values: CDR1 SGHNT, CDR2 YYREEE (reference sequence). This CDR3 is built from 14 residues. The V end was cut by 0 bases, the J end by 4 bases, with 7 bases between. This chain's CDR3 is CASSLGTVNEKLFF. CDR3 in DNA: TGTGCCAGCAGCTTGGGGACAGTTAATGAAAAACTGTTTTTT.

This clone was counted a single time. This chain connects TRBV7-6 to TRBJ2-2; no firm D call. Germline CDR1 SGHVS, CDR2 FNYEAQ. The length of the CDR3 is 14 residues. The V end was cut by 6 bases, the J end by 0 bases, with 8 bases between. The CDR3 bases are TGTGCCAGCAGAGGCCTAGCGAACACCGGGGAGCTGTTTTTT. Translated: CASRGLANTGELFF.

The DNA of the CDR3 is TGTGCCAGCAGCTTGGCCGAAGGGACAGTCTATGGCTACACCTTC. Encoded protein: CASSLAEGTVYGYTF. The chain combines TRBV5-5 with TRBJ1-2; 7 nucleotides match TRBD1. This CDR3 spans 15 amino acids. Per germline, CDR1 SGHKS and CDR2 YYEKEE (reference sequence). Trimming at V came to 0 bases and at J to 4 bases, leaving 6 bases not matched to a gene.

The V gene is TRBV5-5, the J gene TRBJ2-2; 7 bases match TRBD1. The CDR3 sequence is 15 residues long. The germline V gene has CDR1 SGHKS and CDR2 YYEKEE (reference sequence). Unmatched junction bases numbered 9, after V lost 4 bases and J lost 6 bases. Written as DNA, the CDR3 is TGTGCCAGCAGCCCCCAATTGACAGGGTCCGGGGAGCTGTTTTTT. Its translation: CASSPQLTGSGELFF.